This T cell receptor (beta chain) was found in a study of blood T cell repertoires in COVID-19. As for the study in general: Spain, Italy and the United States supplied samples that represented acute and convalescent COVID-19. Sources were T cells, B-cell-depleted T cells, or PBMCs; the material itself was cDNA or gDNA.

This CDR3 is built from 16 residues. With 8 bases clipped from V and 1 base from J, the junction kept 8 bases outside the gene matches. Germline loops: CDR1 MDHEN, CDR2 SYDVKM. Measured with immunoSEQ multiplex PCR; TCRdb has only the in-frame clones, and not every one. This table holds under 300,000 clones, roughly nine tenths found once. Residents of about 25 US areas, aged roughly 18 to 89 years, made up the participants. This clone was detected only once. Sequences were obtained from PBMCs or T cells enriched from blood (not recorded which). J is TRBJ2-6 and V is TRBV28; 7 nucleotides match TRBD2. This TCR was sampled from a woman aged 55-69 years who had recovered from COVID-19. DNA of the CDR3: TGTGCCAGCTCCGGCAGGGAGGGGTCTGGGGCCAACGTCCTGACTTTC. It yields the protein CASSGREGSGANVLTF.